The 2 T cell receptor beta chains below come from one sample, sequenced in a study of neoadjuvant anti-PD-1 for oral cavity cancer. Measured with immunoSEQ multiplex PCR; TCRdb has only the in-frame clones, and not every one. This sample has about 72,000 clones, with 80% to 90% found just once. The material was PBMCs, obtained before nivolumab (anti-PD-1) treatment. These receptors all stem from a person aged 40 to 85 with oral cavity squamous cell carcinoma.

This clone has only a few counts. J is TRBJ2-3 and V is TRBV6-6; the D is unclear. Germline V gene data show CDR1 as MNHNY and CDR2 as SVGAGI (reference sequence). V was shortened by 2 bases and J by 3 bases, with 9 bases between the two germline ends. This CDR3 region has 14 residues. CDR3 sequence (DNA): TGTGCCAGCAGTTACGGGCAGGCAACAGATACGCAGTATTTT. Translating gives CASSYGQATDTQYF.

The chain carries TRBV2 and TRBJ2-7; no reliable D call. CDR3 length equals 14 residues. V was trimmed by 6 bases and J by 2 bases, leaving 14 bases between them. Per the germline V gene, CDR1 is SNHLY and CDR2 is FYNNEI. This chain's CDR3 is CASSVRDITYEQYF. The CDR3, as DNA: TGTGCCAGCAGCGTCAGAGACATCACCTACGAGCAGTACTTC.